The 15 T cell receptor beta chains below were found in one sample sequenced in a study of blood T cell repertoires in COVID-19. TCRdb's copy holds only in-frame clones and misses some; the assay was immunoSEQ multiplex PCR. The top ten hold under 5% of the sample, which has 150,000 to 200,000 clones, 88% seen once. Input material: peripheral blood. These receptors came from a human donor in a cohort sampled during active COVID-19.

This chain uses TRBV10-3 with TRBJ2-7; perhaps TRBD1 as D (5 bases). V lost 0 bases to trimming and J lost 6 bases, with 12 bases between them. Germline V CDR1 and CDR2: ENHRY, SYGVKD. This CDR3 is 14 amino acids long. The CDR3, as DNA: TGTGCCATCAGTGAGTCGAACAGGCTGATCGAGCAGTACTTC. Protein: CAISESNRLIEQYF.

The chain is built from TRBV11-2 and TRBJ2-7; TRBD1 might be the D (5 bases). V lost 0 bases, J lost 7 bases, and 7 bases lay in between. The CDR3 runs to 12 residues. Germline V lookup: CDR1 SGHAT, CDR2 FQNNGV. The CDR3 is CASSLDRGEQYF. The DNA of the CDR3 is TGTGCCAGCAGCTTAGATAGGGGAGAGCAGTACTTC.

CDR3 loop: CASSLQGNYGYTF. As DNA, the CDR3 is TGTGCCAGCAGCTTGCAGGGAAACTATGGCTACACCTTC. This rearrangement joins TRBV5-5 to TRBJ1-2; tentative D call: TRBD1 (5 bases). Germline CDR1 reads SGHKS; CDR2 reads YYEKEE (reference sequence). Trimming took off 1 base at V and 2 bases at J, with 6 bases between the two ends. This CDR3 contains 13 residues.

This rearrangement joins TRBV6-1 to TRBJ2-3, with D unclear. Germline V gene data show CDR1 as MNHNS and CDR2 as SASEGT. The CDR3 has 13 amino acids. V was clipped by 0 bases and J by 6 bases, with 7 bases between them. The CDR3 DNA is TGTGCCAGCAGTGAAGCCTTCCGGGATACGCAGTATTTT. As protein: CASSEAFRDTQYF.

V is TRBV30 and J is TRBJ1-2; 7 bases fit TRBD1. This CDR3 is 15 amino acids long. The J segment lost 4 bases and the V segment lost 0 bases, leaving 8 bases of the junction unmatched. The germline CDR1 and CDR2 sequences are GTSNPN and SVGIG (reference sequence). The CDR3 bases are TGTGCCTGGAGTGTAAGGTCGTCAGGGGGCTATGGCTACACCTTC. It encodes CAWSVRSSGGYGYTF.

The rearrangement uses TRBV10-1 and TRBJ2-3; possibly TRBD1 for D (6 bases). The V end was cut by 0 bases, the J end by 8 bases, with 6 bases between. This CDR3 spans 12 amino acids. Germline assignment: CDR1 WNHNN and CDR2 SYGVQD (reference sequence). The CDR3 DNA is TGCGCCAGCAGTGAGTCCAGGGGTACGCAGTATTTT. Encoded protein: CASSESRGTQYF.

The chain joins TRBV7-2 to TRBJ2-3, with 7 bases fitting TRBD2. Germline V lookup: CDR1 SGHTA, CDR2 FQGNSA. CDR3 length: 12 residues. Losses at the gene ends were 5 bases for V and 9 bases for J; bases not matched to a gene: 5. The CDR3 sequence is CASSRGDGTQYF. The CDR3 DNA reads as TGTGCCAGCAGCCGGGGGGATGGGACGCAGTATTTT.

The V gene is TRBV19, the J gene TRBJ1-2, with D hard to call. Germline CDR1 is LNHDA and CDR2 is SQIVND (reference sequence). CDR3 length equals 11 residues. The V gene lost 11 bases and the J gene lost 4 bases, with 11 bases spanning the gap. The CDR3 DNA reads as TGTGCCGAAAGGAGTGTCTATGGCTACACCTTC. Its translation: CAERSVYGYTF.

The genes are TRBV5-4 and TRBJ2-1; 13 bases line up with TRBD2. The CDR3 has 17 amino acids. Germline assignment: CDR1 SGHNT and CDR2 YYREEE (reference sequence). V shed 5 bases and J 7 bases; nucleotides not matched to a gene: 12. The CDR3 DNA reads TGTGCCAGCAGACCCACTAGCGGGAGGGCCAGGAGGAATGAGCAGTTCTTC. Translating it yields CASRPTSGRARRNEQFF.

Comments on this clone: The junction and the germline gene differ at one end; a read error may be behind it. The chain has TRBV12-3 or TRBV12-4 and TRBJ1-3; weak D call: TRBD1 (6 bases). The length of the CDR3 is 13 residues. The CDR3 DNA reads TGTGCCAGCAGCGTGACAGGACGCAGATTCCCTTCCTTT. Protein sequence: CASSVTGRRFPSF.

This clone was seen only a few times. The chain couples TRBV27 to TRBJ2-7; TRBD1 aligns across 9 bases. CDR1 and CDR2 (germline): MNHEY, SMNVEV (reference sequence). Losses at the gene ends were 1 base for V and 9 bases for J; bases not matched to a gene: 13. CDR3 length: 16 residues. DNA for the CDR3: TGTGCCAGCAGTTTATTACCGGGACAGGGTGGACTGGTGCAGTACTTC. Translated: CASSLLPGQGGLVQYF.

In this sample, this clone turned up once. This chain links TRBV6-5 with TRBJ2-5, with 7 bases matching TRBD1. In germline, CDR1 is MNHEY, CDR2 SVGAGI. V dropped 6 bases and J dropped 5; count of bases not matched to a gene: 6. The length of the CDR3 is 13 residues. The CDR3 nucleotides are TGTGCCAGCAGCGGACAGGAAGGGGAGACCCAGTACTTC. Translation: CASSGQEGETQYF.

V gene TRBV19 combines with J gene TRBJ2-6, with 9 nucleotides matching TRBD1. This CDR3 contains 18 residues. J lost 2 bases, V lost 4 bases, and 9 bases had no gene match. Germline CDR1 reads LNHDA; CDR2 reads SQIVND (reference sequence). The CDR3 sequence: CASSRGTGTSTGANVLTF. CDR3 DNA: TGTGCCAGTAGTAGAGGGACAGGGACGAGTACTGGGGCCAACGTCCTGACTTTC.

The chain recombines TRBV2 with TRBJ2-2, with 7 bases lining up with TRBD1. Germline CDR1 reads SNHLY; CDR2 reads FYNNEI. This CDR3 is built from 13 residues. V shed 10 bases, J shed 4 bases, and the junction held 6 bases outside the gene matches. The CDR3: CATDRQGTGELFF. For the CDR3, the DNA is TGTGCCACTGACCGACAGGGCACCGGGGAGCTGTTTTTT.

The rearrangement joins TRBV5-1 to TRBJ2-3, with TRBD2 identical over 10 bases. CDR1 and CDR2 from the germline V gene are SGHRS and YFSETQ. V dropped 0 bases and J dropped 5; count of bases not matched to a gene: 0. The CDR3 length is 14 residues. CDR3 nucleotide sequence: TGCGCCAGCAGCTTGGGACTAGCGGGAGATACGCAGTATTTT. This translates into CASSLGLAGDTQYF.